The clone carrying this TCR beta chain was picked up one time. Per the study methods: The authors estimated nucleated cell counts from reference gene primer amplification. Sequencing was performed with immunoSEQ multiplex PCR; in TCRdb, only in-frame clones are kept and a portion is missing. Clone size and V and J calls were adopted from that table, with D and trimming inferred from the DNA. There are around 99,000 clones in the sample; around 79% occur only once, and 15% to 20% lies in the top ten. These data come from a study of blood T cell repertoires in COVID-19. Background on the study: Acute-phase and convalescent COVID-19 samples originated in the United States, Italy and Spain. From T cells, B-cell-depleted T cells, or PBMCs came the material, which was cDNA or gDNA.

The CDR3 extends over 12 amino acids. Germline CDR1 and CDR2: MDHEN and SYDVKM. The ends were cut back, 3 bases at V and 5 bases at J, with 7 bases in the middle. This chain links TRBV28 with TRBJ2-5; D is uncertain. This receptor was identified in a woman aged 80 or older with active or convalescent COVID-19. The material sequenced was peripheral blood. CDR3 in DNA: TGTGCCAGCAGTTTTCAGTTGGAGACCCAGTACTTC. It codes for CASSFQLETQYF.